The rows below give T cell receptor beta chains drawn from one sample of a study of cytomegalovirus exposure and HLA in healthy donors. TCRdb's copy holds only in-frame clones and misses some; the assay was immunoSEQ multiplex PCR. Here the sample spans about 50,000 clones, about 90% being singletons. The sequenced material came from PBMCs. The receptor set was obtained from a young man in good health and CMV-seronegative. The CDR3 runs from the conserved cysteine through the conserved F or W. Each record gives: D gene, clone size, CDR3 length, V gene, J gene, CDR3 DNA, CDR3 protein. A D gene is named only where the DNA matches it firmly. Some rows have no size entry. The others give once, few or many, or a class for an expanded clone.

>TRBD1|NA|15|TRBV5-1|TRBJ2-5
TGCGCCAGCAGCATTGGGACAGGGGGGATAGAGACCCAGTACTTC
CASSIGTGGIETQYF
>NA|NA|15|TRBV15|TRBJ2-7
TGTGCCACCAGCAGACTAGCGCACGGCTCCTACGAGCAGTACTTC
CATSRLAHGSYEQYF
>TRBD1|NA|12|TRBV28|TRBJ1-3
TGTGCCACCAGACAGGGCAGGAACACCATATATTTT
CATRQGRNTIYF
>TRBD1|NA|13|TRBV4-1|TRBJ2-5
TGCGCCAGCAGCCTCGGACAGGCGGAGACCCAGTACTTC
CASSLGQAETQYF
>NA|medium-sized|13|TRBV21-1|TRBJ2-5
TGTGCCAGCAAATGGACTCTCCAAGAGACCCAGTACTTC
CASKWTLQETQYF
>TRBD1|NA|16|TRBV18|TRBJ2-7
TGTGCCAGCTCAACCTGGACAGGGGGGAAATCCTACGAGCAGTACTTC
CASSTWTGGKSYEQYF
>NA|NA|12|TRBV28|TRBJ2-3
TGTGCCAGCAGTTTACCCAGGTTGACGCAGTATTTT
CASSLPRLTQYF
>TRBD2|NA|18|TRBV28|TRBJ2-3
TGTGCCAGCAGTGCCTATTCGGGACTAGTCCCCAGCACAGATACGCAGTATTTT
CASSAYSGLVPSTDTQYF
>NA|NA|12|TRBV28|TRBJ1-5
TGTGCCAGCAGTTTAGGAGGGCAGCCCCAGCATTTT
CASSLGGQPQHF
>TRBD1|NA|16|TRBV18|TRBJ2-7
TGTGCCAGCTCACCAATCTATAGGACAGGGGTTTCCGAGCAGTACTTC
CASSPIYRTGVSEQYF
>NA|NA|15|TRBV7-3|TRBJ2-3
TGTGCCAGCAGCACGGGACTTACCAGCACAGATACGCAGTATTTT
CASSTGLTSTDTQYF
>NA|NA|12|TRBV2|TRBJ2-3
TGTGCCAGCAGTAGAGTCACAGATACGCAGTATTTT
CASSRVTDTQYF
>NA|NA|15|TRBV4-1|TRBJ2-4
TGCGCCAGCAGCCAAGATGACTTAGCCAAAAACATTCAGTACTTC
CASSQDDLAKNIQYF
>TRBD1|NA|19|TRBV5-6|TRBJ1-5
TGTGCCAGCAGCTTCTATCAGGACAGGGGCGTCGGGAGCAATCAGCCCCAGCATTTT
CASSFYQDRGVGSNQPQHF
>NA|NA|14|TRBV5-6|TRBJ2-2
TGTGCCAGCAGCTTCGGGACTTACACCGGGGAGCTGTTTTTT
CASSFGTYTGELFF
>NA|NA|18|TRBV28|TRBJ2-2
TGTGCCAGCAGTTTACCCCTCCGAGAAGCCAAAAACACCGGGGAGCTGTTTTTT
CASSLPLREAKNTGELFF
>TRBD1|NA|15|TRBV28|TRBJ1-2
TGTGCCAGCAGTTCCGGGGGACAGGGGGACTATGGCTACACCTTC
CASSSGGQGDYGYTF
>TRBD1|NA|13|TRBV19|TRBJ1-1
TGTGCCAGCAGAGAACAGGGGAGCACTGAAGCTTTCTTT
CASREQGSTEAFF
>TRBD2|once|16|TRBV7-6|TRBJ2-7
TGTGCCAGCAGCTTAGTGGGAGGGGCGACCTCCTACGAGCAGTACTTC
CASSLVGGATSYEQYF
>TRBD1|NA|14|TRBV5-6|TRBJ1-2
TGTGCCAGCAGCGCAAGGGGGCTCCTCTATGGCTACACCTTC
CASSARGLLYGYTF
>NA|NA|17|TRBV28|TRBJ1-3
TGTGCCAGCAGTCGTGAGACAGGAGCCCTCTCGGGAAACACCATATATTTT
CASSRETGALSGNTIYF
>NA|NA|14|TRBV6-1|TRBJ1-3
TGTGCCAGCATCGACGGGTTTTCTGGAAACACCATATATTTT
CASIDGFSGNTIYF
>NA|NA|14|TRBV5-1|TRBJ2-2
TGCGCCAGCAGCCCGGACAGTTCGACCGGGGAGCTGTTTTTT
CASSPDSSTGELFF
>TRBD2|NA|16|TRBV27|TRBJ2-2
TGTGCCAGCAGTTCATGGACTAGCGGATACACCGGGGAGCTGTTTTTT
CASSSWTSGYTGELFF
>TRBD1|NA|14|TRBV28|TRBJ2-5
TGTGCCAGCAGTTTCGGGACAGGGGCCCTGACCCAGTACTTC
CASSFGTGALTQYF
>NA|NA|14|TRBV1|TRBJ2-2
TGCACCAGCAGCCAAGCCCTCCCCACCGGGGAGCTGTTTTTT
CTSSQALPTGELFF
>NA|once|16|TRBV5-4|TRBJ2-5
TGTGCCAGCAGCTTGGGGTTCGGGGGTCGGCAAGAGACCCAGTACTTC
CASSLGFGGRQETQYF
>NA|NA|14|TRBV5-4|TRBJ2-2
TGTGCCAGCAGCTTGAGTGGTAGTTCCGGGGAGCTGTTTTTT
CASSLSGSSGELFF
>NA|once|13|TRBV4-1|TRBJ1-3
TGCGCCAGCAGCCAAGGCGTAACGGGACAAGGGATTTTT
CASSQGVTGQGIF
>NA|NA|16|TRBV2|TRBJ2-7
TGTGCCAGCACCCAGGTGGGCAGGAGGAGCTCCTACGAGCAGTACTTC
CASTQVGRRSSYEQYF
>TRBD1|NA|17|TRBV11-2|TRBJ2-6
TGTGCCAGCAGCTTAGACCAGACAGGGGGCAGGGCCAACGTCCTGACTTTC
CASSLDQTGGRANVLTF
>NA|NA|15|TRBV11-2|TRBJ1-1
TGTGCCAGCAGCCCGTCACAGGTAAAGAACACTGAAGCTTTCTTT
CASSPSQVKNTEAFF
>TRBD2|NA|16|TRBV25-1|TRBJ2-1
TGTGCCAGCAGATCGACCACTAGCGGGCCCTACAATGAGCAGTTCTTC
CASRSTTSGPYNEQFF
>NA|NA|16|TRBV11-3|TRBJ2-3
TGTGCCAGCAGCTTAGTCTCCGGGTTAAACACAGATACGCAGTATTTT
CASSLVSGLNTDTQYF
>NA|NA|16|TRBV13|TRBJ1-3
TGTGCCAGCAGCCCAGTCGGGGGAAGGATTGGAAACACCATATATTTT
CASSPVGGRIGNTIYF
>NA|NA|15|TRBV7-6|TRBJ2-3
TGTGCCAGCAGCTTAGTGGCTAGCGTCACAGATACGCAGTATTTT
CASSLVASVTDTQYF
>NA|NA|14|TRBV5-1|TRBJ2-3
TGCGCCAGCAGCTTCCAGGGGGGCGCAGATACGCAGTATTTT
CASSFQGGADTQYF
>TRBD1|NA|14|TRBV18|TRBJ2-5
TGTGCCAGCTCACGGCAACAGGGGCAAGAGACCCAGTACTTC
CASSRQQGQETQYF
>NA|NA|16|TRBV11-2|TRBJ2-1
TGTGCCAGCAGTCAATCAGCGGAACCTTCCTACAATGAGCAGTTCTTC
CASSQSAEPSYNEQFF
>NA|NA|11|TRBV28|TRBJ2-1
TGTGCCAGCAGTTCGGACAATGAGCAGTTCTTC
CASSSDNEQFF
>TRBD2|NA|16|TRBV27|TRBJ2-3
TGTGCCAGCAGTTTATACCTAGCGGGAGTATCAGATACGCAGTATTTT
CASSLYLAGVSDTQYF
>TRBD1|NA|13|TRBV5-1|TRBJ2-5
TGCGCCAGCAGACAGACAGGGGTAGAGACCCAGTACTTC
CASRQTGVETQYF
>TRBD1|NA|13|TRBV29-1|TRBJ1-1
TGCAGCGTGGAACAGGGGGGCCACACTGAAGCTTTCTTT
CSVEQGGHTEAFF
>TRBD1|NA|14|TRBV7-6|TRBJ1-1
TGTGCCAGCAGCTTGGGCCCTCAGGGGGCTGAAGCTTTCTTT
CASSLGPQGAEAFF
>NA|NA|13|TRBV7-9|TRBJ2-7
TGTGCCAGCAGCTGGCAGGGGAGCGACGAGCAGTACTTC
CASSWQGSDEQYF
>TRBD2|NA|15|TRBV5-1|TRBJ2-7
TGCGCCAGCAGCCAACGGTCTAGCGGGAGTTACGAGCAGTACTTC
CASSQRSSGSYEQYF